Included here is one T cell receptor beta chain sequence, with context. Its target is not known. Profiled with immunoSEQ multiplex PCR; TCRdb holds only in-frame clones, not every one. The profile shows tens of thousands of clones, nearly 90% of them singletons. The entry originates in a study of T cell responses to AZD1222 COVID-19 vaccine. About the study: Pooled together were second doses at about 4 or about 12 weeks.

The study's findings and limits: Nearly half of the spike-specific TCRs reportedly recognize variant regions that carry no mutations. White British ancestry dominated among donors, who included more females, and clonal diversity was possibly underestimated. Spike-wide coverage was observed for vaccine-associated CD4 TCRs, with dominant responses at 160-218 and 743-854.

Germline CDR1 LNHNV, CDR2 YYDKDF (reference sequence). The V and J ends lost 0 bases and 1 base respectively, with 6 bases between them. The CDR3 totals 14 residues. This rearrangement joins TRBV15 to TRBJ1-1, with a possible D match to TRBD1 (5 bases). This receptor was identified in an adult in good health. Here the sequenced sample was peripheral blood, taken on day 0 of AZD1222 vaccination. CDR3 residues: CATSRDRENTEAFF. In DNA, the CDR3 is TGTGCCACCAGCAGAGACAGGGAGAACACTGAAGCTTTCTTT.